This T cell receptor beta chain was recovered during a study of cytomegalovirus exposure and HLA in healthy donors. Study-wide results and limits: The study dropped some indistinguishable V segments, TRBV6-2 and TRBV6-3 among them. In an earlier analysis, about 87% or about 30%: the productive usage of most TCR beta V segments.

This clone occurred a few times. Its specificity is unknown. The PCR ran on 60 Vbeta and 13 Jbeta primers. Profiled with immunoSEQ multiplex PCR; TCRdb holds only in-frame clones, not every one. The sample lists around 140,000 clones; approximately 8.9% were seen once. The V gene's germline CDR1 is SQVTM and CDR2 ANQGSEA. This CDR3 has 11 amino acids. Trimming shortened V by 6 bases and J by 6 bases, and 12 bases separated the two germline ends. The sequence was collected from a woman aged 40 to 50 in good health and CMV-seropositive. This chain connects TRBV29-1 to TRBJ2-7; a possible D gene is TRBD2 (6 bases). The source material was PBMCs. The CDR3 nucleotides read TGCAGCGTCGGTCGCGGGGCCGAGCAGTACTTC. Protein product: CSVGRGAEQYF.